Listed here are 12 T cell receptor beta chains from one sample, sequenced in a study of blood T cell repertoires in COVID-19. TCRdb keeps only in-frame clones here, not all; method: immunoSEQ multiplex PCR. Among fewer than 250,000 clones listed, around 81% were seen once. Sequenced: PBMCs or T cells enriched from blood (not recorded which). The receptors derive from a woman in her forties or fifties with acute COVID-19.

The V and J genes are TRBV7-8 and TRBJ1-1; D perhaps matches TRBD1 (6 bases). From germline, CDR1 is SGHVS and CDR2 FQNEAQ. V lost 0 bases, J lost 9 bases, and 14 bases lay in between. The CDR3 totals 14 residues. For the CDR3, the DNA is TGTGCCAGCAGCTTAGCCGGGTACAGGGCCCAAGCTTTCTTT. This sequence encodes CASSLAGYRAQAFF. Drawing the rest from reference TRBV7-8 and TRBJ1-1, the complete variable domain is GAGVSQSPRYKVAKRGQDVALRCDPISGHVSLFWYQQALGQGPEFLTYFQNEAQLDKSGLPSDRFFAERPEGSVSTLKIQRTQQEDSAVYLCASSLAGYRAQAFFGQGTRLTVV.

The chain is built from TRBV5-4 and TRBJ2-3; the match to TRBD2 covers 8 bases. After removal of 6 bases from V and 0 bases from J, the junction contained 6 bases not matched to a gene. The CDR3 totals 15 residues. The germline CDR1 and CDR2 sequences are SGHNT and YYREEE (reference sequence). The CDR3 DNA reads TGTGCCAGCAACATTGGCGGGAGGAGCACAGATACGCAGTATTTT. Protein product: CASNIGGRSTDTQYF.

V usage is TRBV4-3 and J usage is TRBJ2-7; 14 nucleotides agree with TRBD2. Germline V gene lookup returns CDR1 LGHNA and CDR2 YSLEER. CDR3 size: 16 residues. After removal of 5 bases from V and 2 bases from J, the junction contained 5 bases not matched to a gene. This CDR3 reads CASSERLAGGPYEQYF. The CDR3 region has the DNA TGCGCCAGCAGCGAACGACTAGCGGGAGGGCCCTACGAGCAGTACTTC.

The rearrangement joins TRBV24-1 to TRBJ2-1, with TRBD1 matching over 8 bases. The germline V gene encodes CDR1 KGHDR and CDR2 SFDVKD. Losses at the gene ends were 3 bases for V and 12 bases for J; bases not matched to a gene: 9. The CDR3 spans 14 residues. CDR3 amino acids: CATSDSPGTGPQFF. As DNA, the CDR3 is TGTGCCACCAGTGATAGTCCCGGGACAGGACCGCAGTTCTTC.

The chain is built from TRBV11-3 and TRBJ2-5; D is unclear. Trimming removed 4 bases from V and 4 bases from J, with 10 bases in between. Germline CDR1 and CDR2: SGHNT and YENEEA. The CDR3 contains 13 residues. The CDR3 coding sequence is TGTGCCAGCAGCTCCCAAAGCCCAGAGACCCAGTACTTC. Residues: CASSSQSPETQYF.

DNA of the CDR3: TGTGCCAGTAGCTGGGGACAGGGGGCCTCCTACGAGCAGTACTTC. This translates into CASSWGQGASYEQYF. This chain joins TRBV19 and TRBJ2-7; 12 bases line up with TRBD1. The germline CDR1 and CDR2 sequences are LNHDA and SQIVND (reference sequence). The CDR3 runs 15 residues. V gave up 6 bases and J gave up 0 bases; unmatched junction bases: 3.

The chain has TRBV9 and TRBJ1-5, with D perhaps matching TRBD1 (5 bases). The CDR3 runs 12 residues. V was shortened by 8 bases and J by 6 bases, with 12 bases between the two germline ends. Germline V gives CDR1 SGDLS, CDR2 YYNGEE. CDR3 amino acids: CASGDYGQPQHF. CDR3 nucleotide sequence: TGTGCCAGTGGGGACTATGGTCAGCCCCAGCATTTT.

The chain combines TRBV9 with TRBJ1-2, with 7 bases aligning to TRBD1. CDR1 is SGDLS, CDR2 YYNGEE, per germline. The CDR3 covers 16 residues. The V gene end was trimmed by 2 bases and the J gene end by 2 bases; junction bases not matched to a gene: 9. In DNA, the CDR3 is TGTGCCAGCAGCGTGACAGGGATATCCGTGAACTATGGCTACACCTTC. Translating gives CASSVTGISVNYGYTF.

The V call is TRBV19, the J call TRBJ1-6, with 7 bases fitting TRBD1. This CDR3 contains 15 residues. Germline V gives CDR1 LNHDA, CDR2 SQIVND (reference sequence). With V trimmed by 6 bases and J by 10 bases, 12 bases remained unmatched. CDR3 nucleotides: TGTGCCAGTAGAATCAACAGGGGCCGAGAATCACCCCTCCACTTT. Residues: CASRINRGRESPLHF.

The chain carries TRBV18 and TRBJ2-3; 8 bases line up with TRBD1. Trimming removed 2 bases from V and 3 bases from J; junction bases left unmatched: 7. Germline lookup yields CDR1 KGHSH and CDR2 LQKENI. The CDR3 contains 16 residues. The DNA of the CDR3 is TGTGCCAGCTCACCATCGGAGGGACAGGAAACAGATACGCAGTATTTT. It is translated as CASSPSEGQETDTQYF.

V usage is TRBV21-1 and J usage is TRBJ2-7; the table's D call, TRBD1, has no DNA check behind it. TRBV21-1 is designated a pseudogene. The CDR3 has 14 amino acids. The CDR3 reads CASSKGTGQSEQYF. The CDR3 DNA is TGTGCCAGCAGCAAAGGGACAGGTCAAAGCGAGCAGTACTTC.

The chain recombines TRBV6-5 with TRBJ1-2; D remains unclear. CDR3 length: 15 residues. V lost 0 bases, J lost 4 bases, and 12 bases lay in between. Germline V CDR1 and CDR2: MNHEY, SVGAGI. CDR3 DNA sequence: TGTGCCAGCAGTTACTCGAGGCAGAAAGGCTATGGCTACACCTTC. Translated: CASSYSRQKGYGYTF.